The rows below give T cell receptor beta chains drawn from one sample of a study of regulatory T cells in long-lasting Graves disease. TCRdb itself ran the multiplex PCR reads through MiXCR, one entry per CDR3 protein. The table has some 450,000 distinct CDR3 sequences, 23% seen once. The material sequenced was peripheral blood mononuclear cells (PBMCs), taken when the disease was refractory, from a patient treated with antithyroid drugs. The receptors derive from a female donor with Graves disease. Each CDR3 is given with its conserved first and last residue. A D gene is named only where the DNA matches it firmly. Size is omitted from some rows. Given values are once, few, many or a class for expanded clones.

clone size | J gene | CDR3 length | V gene | D gene | CDR3 protein | CDR3 DNA
NA | TRBJ2-1 | 14 | TRBV2 | NA | CASSEAGLHNEQFF | TGTGCCAGCAGTGAAGCGGGACTGCACAATGAGCAGTTCTTC
NA | TRBJ2-2 | 16 | TRBV20-1 | TRBD2 | CSARDPSGMATGELFF | TGCAGTGCTAGGGATCCTAGCGGGATGGCCACCGGGGAGCTGTTTTTT
many | TRBJ2-7 | 12 | TRBV5-1 | TRBD1 | CASSNRGDEQYF | TGCGCCAGCAGCAACAGGGGAGACGAGCAGTACTTC
many | TRBJ1-5 | 14 | TRBV20-1 | NA | CSARGGGSNQPQHF | TGCAGTGCTAGGGGTGGGGGCAGCAATCAGCCCCAGCATTTT
NA | TRBJ2-5 | 13 | TRBV20-1 | NA | CSARRRALETQYF | TGCAGTGCTAGACGCCGGGCCTTAGAGACCCAGTACTTC
NA | TRBJ1-1 | 16 | TRBV5-1 | NA | CASSLWADIRNTEAFF | TGCGCCAGCAGCCTGTGGGCCGACATCCGAAACACTGAAGCTTTCTTT
NA | TRBJ2-5 | 16 | TRBV7-9 | TRBD2 | CASSSETSGRQETQYF | TGTGCCAGCAGCTCCGAGACTAGCGGGAGGCAAGAGACCCAGTACTTC
many | TRBJ2-5 | 13 | TRBV7-3 | NA | CASSLDPEETQYF | TGTGCCAGCAGCTTAGATCCCGAAGAGACCCAGTACTTC
NA | TRBJ2-2 | 17 | TRBV15 | TRBD1 | CATSRKDRVRGDGELFF | TGTGCCACCAGCAGAAAAGACAGGGTACGAGGAGACGGGGAGCTGTTTTTT
many | TRBJ2-7 | 14 | TRBV7-2 | TRBD1 | CASSLEGQNDEQYF | TGTGCCAGCAGCTTAGAGGGACAGAACGACGAGCAGTACTTC
many | TRBJ2-1 | 18 | TRBV5-4 | TRBD2 | CASKAGLAGVGSYNEQFF | TGTGCCAGCAAGGCGGGACTAGCGGGAGTAGGCTCCTACAATGAGCAGTTCTTC
few | TRBJ2-1 | 16 | TRBV2 | NA | CASSWGLSSSYNEQFF | TGTGCCAGCAGTTGGGGCCTCTCGAGCTCCTACAATGAGCAGTTCTTC
few | TRBJ2-2 | 17 | TRBV27 | NA | CASSLSTSHLNTGELFF | TGTGCCAGCAGTTTATCGACCTCCCACCTCAACACCGGGGAGCTGTTTTTT
NA | TRBJ1-3 | 15 | TRBV7-9 | NA | CASSPGQSSGNTIYF | TGTGCCAGCAGCCCCGGACAGAGCTCTGGAAACACCATATATTTT
few | TRBJ2-7 | 15 | TRBV15 | NA | CATSGEGPPGYEQYF | TGTGCCACCAGCGGAGAGGGCCCCCCCGGCTACGAGCAGTACTTC
many | TRBJ2-5 | 16 | TRBV11-1 | NA | CASSLKGGRTGKTQYF | TGTGCCAGCAGCCTTAAGGGAGGAAGGACGGGAAAGACCCAGTACTTC
once | TRBJ1-2 | 15 | TRBV7-2 | NA | CASSLDGQVGVGYTF | TGTGCCAGCAGCTTAGATGGGCAGGTCGGTGTCGGCTACACCTTC
few | TRBJ1-3 | 16 | TRBV12-3/TRBV12-4 | NA | CASSLGGRSSGNTIYF | TGTGCCAGCAGTTTAGGGGGGCGATCGTCTGGAAACACCATATATTTT
NA | TRBJ2-2 | 15 | TRBV14 | TRBD1 | CASSQGQGATGELFF | TGTGCCAGCAGCCAAGGACAGGGGGCGACCGGGGAGCTGTTTTTT
NA | TRBJ2-7 | 15 | TRBV25-1 | TRBD1 | CASSAFRGRLFEQYF | TGTGCCAGCAGTGCCTTCAGGGGGCGGCTCTTCGAGCAGTACTTC
NA | TRBJ1-5 | 15 | TRBV7-2 | NA | CASSLRMLGSQPQHF | TGTGCCAGCAGCCTCCGGATGTTGGGAAGTCAGCCCCAGCATTTT
NA | TRBJ1-1 | 14 | TRBV27 | NA | CASSLGGAGTEAFF | TGTGCCAGCAGTTTAGGGGGGGCCGGGACAGAAGCTTTCTTT
NA | TRBJ1-4 | 16 | TRBV12-3/TRBV12-4 | TRBD1 | CASSRRDRGKNEKLFF | TGTGCCAGCAGTCGAAGGGACAGGGGGAAAAATGAAAAACTGTTTTTT
few | TRBJ2-5 | 13 | TRBV5-5 | NA | CASSLNTQETQYF | TGTGCCAGCAGCTTGAACACCCAAGAGACCCAGTACTTC
few | TRBJ1-2 | 12 | TRBV10-3 | NA | CAINPGMAGYTF | TGTGCCATCAATCCAGGGATGGCTGGCTACACCTTC
NA | TRBJ2-7 | 14 | TRBV9 | TRBD2 | CASSAGLAKYEQYF | TGTGCCAGCAGCGCGGGACTAGCGAAATACGAGCAGTACTTC
NA | TRBJ2-7 | 15 | TRBV3-1 | TRBD2 | CASSHSGLAVYEQYF | TGTGCCAGCAGCCACTCGGGACTAGCGGTGTACGAGCAGTACTTC
few | TRBJ2-6 | 18 | TRBV7-9 | NA | CASSLGSYDRSGANVLTF | TGTGCCAGCAGCTTAGGGTCCTACGATCGCTCTGGGGCCAACGTCCTGACTTTC
few | TRBJ2-7 | 17 | TRBV5-1 | TRBD2 | CASSLEPLTSGPYEQYF | TGCGCCAGCAGCTTGGAGCCCCTGACTAGCGGTCCCTACGAGCAGTACTTC
many | TRBJ1-1 | 12 | TRBV29-1 | NA | CSAGRGNTEAFF | TGCAGCGCTGGGCGGGGGAACACTGAAGCTTTCTTT
NA | TRBJ2-7 | 14 | TRBV18 | NA | CASSVGHKLYEQYF | TGTGCCAGCTCGGTGGGGCACAAACTCTACGAGCAGTACTTC
many | TRBJ1-1 | 16 | TRBV25-1 | NA | CASSELDTGSATEAFF | TGTGCCAGCAGTGAATTAGACACAGGTTCGGCCACTGAAGCTTTCTTT
few | TRBJ2-7 | 14 | TRBV28 | TRBD1 | CASSQGQGAYEQYF | TGTGCCAGCAGCCAAGGACAGGGGGCCTACGAGCAGTACTTC
NA | TRBJ2-7 | 13 | TRBV20-1 | NA | CSALGEWVCEQYF | TGCAGTGCTCTGGGAGAATGGGTTTGCGAGCAGTACTTC
NA | TRBJ2-5 | 20 | TRBV12-3/TRBV12-4 | NA | CASSFYICSSQREPQETQYF | NA
NA | TRBJ2-7 | 12 | TRBV25-1 | NA | CASSDPFQEQYF | TGTGCCAGCAGTGACCCCTTCCAAGAGCAGTACTTC
few | TRBJ1-5 | 17 | TRBV15 | NA | CATSRDIPWASNQPQHF | TGTGCCACCAGCAGAGATATCCCCTGGGCAAGCAATCAGCCCCAGCATTTT
NA | TRBJ2-7 | 18 | TRBV12-3/TRBV12-4 | TRBD2 | CASSLEVLAGQSSYEQYF | TGTGCCAGCAGTTTAGAGGTCCTAGCGGGACAGAGCTCCTACGAGCAGTACTTC
many | TRBJ2-6 | 14 | TRBV30 | NA | CAWGGFSGANVLTF | TGTGCCTGGGGCGGATTCTCTGGGGCCAACGTCCTGACTTTC
many | TRBJ2-5 | 15 | TRBV10-3 | NA | CAIRPWGQEQETQYF | TGTGCCATCAGGCCCTGGGGGCAAGAACAAGAGACCCAGTACTTC
NA | TRBJ2-2 | 17 | TRBV19 | TRBD2 | CASSKRKAGANAGELFF | TGTGCCAGTAGTAAGAGAAAAGCGGGAGCGAACGCCGGGGAGCTGTTTTTT